A selection of T cell receptor beta chains follows, all from one sample in a study of blood T cells in healthy people across ages. TCRdb independently ran MiXCR on the 5' RACE reads; one entry per CDR3 protein. The sample holds more than 500,000 distinct CDR3 sequences; about a quarter are singletons and the top ten take over 3.5%. Another study also made use of these data, one on T cells of mothers and their children.

Sequencing was carried out using blood. These receptors all stem from a boy aged 2-9 years in good health. The conserved cysteine and the conserved F or W are not part of the CDR3 here.

v_call cdr3_aa
TRBV6-2/TRBV6-3 ASSYNVGGRRINQPQH
TRBV12-3/TRBV12-4 ASSISGLEKLF
TRBV18 ASSPGTPNYGYT
TRBV29-1 SVGDSSNQPQH
TRBV5-1 ASSNPPEGREQY
TRBV11-2 ASSSLVRTQY
TRBV7-9 ASSPQGKGNTIY
TRBV5-1 ASSLAWYTDTQY
TRBV19 ASSRMAGVLNTEAF
TRBV27 ASSFWPLRDRDTYEQY
TRBV2 ASSQPTGQETQY
TRBV12-3/TRBV12-4 ASSPLWTYYEQF
TRBV27 ASSLTEGNGYT
TRBV15 ATSRASTDTQY
TRBV15 ATSRVSSLEELF
TRBV7-9 ASSLEEGGGNTIY
TRBV20-1 SASRLIDTQY
TRBV7-9 ASSLTLLEGEQY
TRBV12-3/TRBV12-4 ASRRGLGADTQY
TRBV18 ASSTWDPATNEKLF
TRBV29-1 SVVQVAQY
TRBV29-1 SGRLAESYNEQF
TRBV12-3/TRBV12-4 ASSRDFPYEQY
TRBV3-1 ASSQDSSDQETQY
TRBV7-9 ASSPNWDLTLRDEQF
TRBV18 ASSPLRTSGSETQY
TRBV29-1 SADQGNTEAF
TRBV12-3/TRBV12-4 ASSSFGNTEAF
TRBV20-1 SAKTANYGYT
TRBV30 AWSRETLY
TRBV7-9 ASSGPGQGLAYEQY
TRBV9 ASSVLAGDGEQY
TRBV7-8 ASSLGTAANYGYT
TRBV5-1 ASSISGRDYEQY
TRBV6-5 ASSYSVQELLNTEAF
TRBV7-3 ASSPRGAISYNEQF
TRBV6-1 ASKAGTGGSGNTIY
TRBV25-1 ASSLPAHSNQPQH
TRBV20-1 SARGMGDTQY
TRBV5-6 ASSLLAVGETQY
TRBV7-9 ASSSLLYGELF
TRBV9 ASSTLAEQETQY